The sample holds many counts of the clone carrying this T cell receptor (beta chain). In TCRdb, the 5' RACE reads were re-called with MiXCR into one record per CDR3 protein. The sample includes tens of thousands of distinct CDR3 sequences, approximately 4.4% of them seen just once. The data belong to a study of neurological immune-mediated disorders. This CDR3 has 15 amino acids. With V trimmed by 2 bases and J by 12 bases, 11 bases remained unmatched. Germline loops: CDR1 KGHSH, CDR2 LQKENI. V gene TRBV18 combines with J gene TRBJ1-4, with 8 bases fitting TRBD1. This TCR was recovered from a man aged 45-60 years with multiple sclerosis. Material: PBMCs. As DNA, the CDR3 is TGTGCCAGCTCACCAAGGGTGACAGGGGAACTTGAACTGTTTTTT. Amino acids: CASSPRVTGELELFF. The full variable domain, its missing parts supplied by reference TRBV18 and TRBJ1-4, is NAGVMQNPRHLVRRRGQEARLRCSPMKGHSHVYWYRQLPEEGLKFMVYLQKENIIDESGMPKERFSAEFPKEGPSILRIQQVVRGDSAAYFCASSPRVTGELELFFGSGTQLSVL.